This TCR beta chain was identified during a study of T cells in tuberculosis. In the study overall: Blood was taken before or within 7 days of anti-tuberculosis therapy.

This table comes from immunoSEQ multiplex PCR, and its TCRdb copy is limited to in-frame clones, with some not included. The table includes some 30,000 clones, nearly 90% detected once. Time point defined: new active TB diagnosis, blood taken before or within 7 days of starting treatment. Worth noting for this clone: The antigen is unknown.

The V segment lost 2 bases and the J segment 6 bases; nucleotides outside the gene matches: 4. Germline V CDR1 and CDR2: SGDLS, YYNGEE. This CDR3 is 14 amino acids long. Broader study findings: Shorter CDR3-alpha in active tuberculosis partly drove smaller distances.

V is TRBV9 and J is TRBJ2-7; 11 bases align to TRBD1. The source is an adult with tuberculosis. Sequenced here: PBMCs, sampled at tuberculosis diagnosis. The CDR3 region has the DNA TGTGCCAGCAGCGTGGGGACAGGGGGTCGCGAGCAGTACTTC. Translated: CASSVGTGGREQYF.